Listed below are T cell receptor beta chains from one sample, sequenced in a study of T cell responses to AZD1222 COVID-19 vaccine. The protocol was immunoSEQ multiplex PCR, while the TCRdb copy is restricted to in-frame clones and leaves out a portion. The sample has more than 100,000 clones, less than 95% seen once. The source material was peripheral blood, sampled on day 0 of AZD1222 vaccination. The source is an adult in good health. Each CDR3 is given without its conserved first and last residue. A D gene is named only where the DNA matches it firmly. Expanded clones get a size class; other rows say once, few or many, or leave the size out.

v_call: TRBV10-3
j_call: TRBJ2-3
d_call: NA
clone_size: NA
cdr3_aa: AISRAGGTDTQY

v_call: TRBV9
j_call: TRBJ2-3
d_call: TRBD1
clone_size: NA
cdr3_aa: ASSVDRADTQY

v_call: TRBV4-1
j_call: TRBJ2-7
d_call: TRBD2
clone_size: NA
cdr3_aa: ASSQQGLAGWEQY

v_call: TRBV12-3/TRBV12-4
j_call: TRBJ1-3
d_call: NA
clone_size: NA
cdr3_aa: ASSLTQNTIY

v_call: TRBV4-1
j_call: TRBJ1-2
d_call: TRBD1
clone_size: NA
cdr3_aa: ASSPGQGYGYT

v_call: TRBV27
j_call: TRBJ1-1
d_call: NA
clone_size: once
cdr3_aa: ASSYDRRNTEAF

v_call: TRBV24-1
j_call: TRBJ2-2
d_call: NA
clone_size: NA
cdr3_aa: ATSDSGTSAELF

v_call: TRBV29-1
j_call: TRBJ1-1
d_call: NA
clone_size: NA
cdr3_aa: SGQWNTEAF

v_call: TRBV5-5
j_call: TRBJ1-2
d_call: TRBD1
clone_size: NA
cdr3_aa: ASSMGQGGAYGYT

v_call: TRBV28
j_call: TRBJ1-2
d_call: TRBD1
clone_size: NA
cdr3_aa: ASSLETGAGEGGYT

v_call: TRBV18
j_call: TRBJ2-3
d_call: NA
clone_size: NA
cdr3_aa: ASSPTVGGTDTQY

v_call: TRBV2
j_call: TRBJ2-1
d_call: TRBD2
clone_size: NA
cdr3_aa: ASRGLGGNEQF

v_call: TRBV5-1
j_call: TRBJ1-1
d_call: NA
clone_size: NA
cdr3_aa: ASSLSPGGGGTEAF

v_call: TRBV5-4
j_call: TRBJ2-5
d_call: NA
clone_size: NA
cdr3_aa: ASSSTGGETQY

v_call: TRBV11-1
j_call: TRBJ2-1
d_call: TRBD1
clone_size: NA
cdr3_aa: ASRSGDRAWLNEQF

v_call: TRBV30
j_call: TRBJ2-3
d_call: TRBD2
clone_size: NA
cdr3_aa: AWRGAGGASDTQY